This T cell receptor (beta chain) was profiled in a study of shared clonotypes between healthy human individuals. General study results and limits: Generation probabilities were higher for clonotypes shared across all four sorted-subset donors than for unshared ones.

The authors distributed each subset's genomic DNA evenly over several immunoSEQ plates. Only in-frame clones appear in the TCRdb table, and some are missing; sequencing was by immunoSEQ multiplex PCR. This repertoire shows fewer than 1 million clones, roughly 96% found once; its top ten account for less than 0.25%. In the naive CD8 group, cells lacked CD45RO and were positively selected for CCR7, so terminally differentiated effector memory CD45RA+ cells were left out. This clone was observed once. Its matching antigen is unknown. The clonotype was recovered from a man aged 25-45 years in good health. The sequenced material came from naive CD8+ T cells sorted from blood.

The CDR3 is CASSPPGAGSETQYF. CDR3 nucleotides: TGTGCCAGCAGCCCCCCAGGGGCAGGGTCCGAGACCCAGTACTTC. The chain uses TRBV2 and TRBJ2-5; D possibly corresponds to TRBD1 (6 bases). The CDR3 is 15 amino acids. Germline lookup yields CDR1 SNHLY and CDR2 FYNNEI. V was cut by 6 bases and J by 5 bases, with 19 bases left in between.